This TCR beta chain was captured by sequencing in a study of T cell clonotyping in hematopoietic cell transplantation. This clone turned up a few times. Profiled with immunoSEQ multiplex PCR; TCRdb holds only in-frame clones, not every one. The top ten hold 30% to 45% of the sample, which has 5,000 to 6,500 clones, 78% seen once. The CDR3 consists of 14 residues. Deletions cut 2 bases from V and 3 bases from J, with 11 bases between. Germline CDR1 is SEHNR and CDR2 is FQNEAQ (reference sequence). The chain combines TRBV7-9 with TRBJ2-7, with D tentatively TRBD1 (6 bases). The sequence came from a male patient in his 70s who had an allogeneic stem cell transplant from an unrelated donor, so T cells may come from the graft donor. Some clones in this sample may be carry-over from other donors' samples. The material was peripheral blood mononuclear cells, obtained 180 days after allogeneic stem cell transplant. The CDR3 DNA sequence: TGTGCCAGCAGCTTAACAGGGATTAACTACGAGCAGTACTTC. It specifies CASSLTGINYEQYF.